This TCR beta chain was captured by sequencing in a study of T cell clones after liver transplantation. Here immunoSEQ multiplex PCR was the method, and the copy in TCRdb shows in-frame clones only, minus some. Here the sample spans around 4,900 clones, about 40% being singletons. TCRbeta sequences of proliferating CFSE-low MLR cells were labeled alloreactive. With regard to this clone: What it binds is not known.

The CDR3 covers 16 residues. CDR1 is MNHEY and CDR2 is SMNVEV in the germline V gene (reference sequence). Germline trimming cut 3 bases from V and 0 bases from J; bases unmatched to any gene: 8. The specimen was CD4+ T cells from cultured PBMCs. The chain carries TRBV27 and TRBJ2-7; the match to TRBD2 covers 7 bases. This sequence was found in a human patient who received a liver transplant. Some T cells may arise from the graft donor. In nucleotides, the CDR3 is TGTGCCAGCAGTTTTAGTATCGGCGGGAGCTCCTACGAGCAGTACTTC. Translation gives CASSFSIGGSSYEQYF.